This entry lists 27 T cell receptor beta chains sequenced from one sample in a study of human T cells and chemical hapten exposure. Noted time point: patch test 2, 6 weeks after DPC sensitization. Treatment of the sample: therapeutic diphenylcyclopropenone sensitization with weekly scalp DPC. TCRdb analysed the RACE reads with MiXCR anew, one entry per CDR3 protein. Seen here are 65,000 to 95,000 distinct CDR3 sequences, 6% to 8.5% observed once, and the top ten hold 1.3%. The starting material was whole blood, obtained in connection with sensitization to the hapten diphenylcyclopropenone (DPC). The receptor source for this set is a woman aged 30 to 39 with alopecia areata. Some clones in this sample may be carry-over from other donors' samples.

This chain joins TRBV6-2 or TRBV6-3 and TRBJ1-1; no reliable D call. The CDR3 length is 12 residues. Germline V gives CDR1 MNHEY, CDR2 SVGEGT. Deletions cut 8 bases from V and 1 base from J, with 8 bases between. CDR3 residues: CASHRPNTEAFF. As DNA, the CDR3 is TGTGCCAGCCACCGTCCGAACACTGAAGCTTTCTTT.

This clonotype was recorded a few times. This chain connects TRBV2 to TRBJ1-2; 10 bases are a match to TRBD1. The CDR3 totals 18 residues. CDR1 and CDR2 (germline): SNHLY, FYNNEI. V shed 4 bases and J 4 bases; nucleotides not matched to a gene: 15. The CDR3 loop reads CASSGPDRGRDVGYGYTF. The CDR3 coding sequence is TGTGCCAGCAGTGGTCCGGACAGGGGGAGAGACGTTGGCTATGGCTACACCTTC.

This clonotype was counted many times. This chain joins TRBV5-1 and TRBJ2-1; 11 bases line up with TRBD2. From germline, CDR1 is SGHRS and CDR2 YFSETQ. V gave up 2 bases and J gave up 4 bases; unmatched junction bases: 11. There are 18 residues in the CDR3. In DNA, the CDR3 is TGCGCCAGCAGCTTTACTAGCGGGGGCCCCAACGCGTACAATGAGCAGTTCTTC. Translated: CASSFTSGGPNAYNEQFF.

This clonotype appeared once. This may come from a read error, since a much larger clone is one base off. The chain couples TRBV29-1 to TRBJ2-3, with 10 nucleotides matching TRBD2. CDR1 is SQVTM and CDR2 is ANQGSEA in the germline V gene. Losses at the gene ends were 6 bases for V and 3 bases for J; bases not matched to a gene: 6. The CDR3 length is 14 residues. The CDR3 reads CSVTAGGVTDTQYF. DNA of the CDR3: TGCAGCGTGACAGCGGGGGGGGTAACAGATACGCAGTATTTT.

In this sample, this clonotype turned up many times. V and J are TRBV6-5 and TRBJ2-7; weak D call: TRBD1 (6 bases). The germline V and J ends were trimmed by 2 bases and 2 bases, with 10 bases remaining between them. The CDR3 extends over 14 amino acids. The germline gives CDR1 MNHEY, CDR2 SVGAGI. DNA for the CDR3: TGTGCCAGCAGTTACGGGGGCAAGCCCTACGAGCAGTACTTC. Translated, it gives CASSYGGKPYEQYF.

This clonotype was observed a single time. The chain joins TRBV7-2 to TRBJ1-1, with D possibly matching TRBD1 (6 bases). CDR3 size: 17 residues. The germline V gene has CDR1 SGHTA and CDR2 FQGNSA. V gave up 5 bases and J gave up 1 base, with 20 bases separating them. The CDR3 is CASSQGKYRWRNTEAFF. CDR3 DNA sequence: TGTGCCAGCAGCCAGGGGAAGTACAGGTGGAGGAACACTGAAGCTTTCTTT.

This clonotype was recorded many times. The chain combines TRBV11-2 with TRBJ1-6; TRBD1 matches at 7 bases. J was trimmed by 6 bases and V by 1 base; bases with no gene match: 3. Germline values: CDR1 SGHAT, CDR2 FQNNGV. The CDR3 has 15 amino acids. CDR3 bases: TGTGCCAGCAGCTTAGCCGGGACAGCTAATTCACCCCTCCACTTT. Translated, it gives CASSLAGTANSPLHF.

In its sample, this clonotype ranks as medium-sized. This chain uses TRBV20-1 with TRBJ1-6; D is ambiguous. V was cut by 3 bases and J by 6 bases, with 15 bases left in between. Per germline, CDR1 DFQATT and CDR2 SNEGSKA (reference sequence). This CDR3 region has 15 residues. The chain's CDR3 is CSASQDPTLNSPLHF. CDR3 DNA: TGCAGTGCTAGCCAGGACCCGACTCTTAATTCACCCCTCCACTTT.

A few counts support this clonotype. The rearrangement links TRBV12-3 or TRBV12-4 to TRBJ1-3, with a tentative D call TRBD1 (6 bases). V lost 7 bases to trimming and J lost 0 bases, with 13 bases between them. This CDR3 comprises 15 residues. The CDR3 DNA is TGTGCCAGCACCCCCCCCAGGGGCTCTGGAAACACCATATATTTT. Translation gives CASTPPRGSGNTIYF.

This clonotype was detected ten times or more. This chain uses TRBV5-1 with TRBJ1-3; 7 bases align to TRBD1. Germline values: CDR1 SGHRS, CDR2 YFSETQ. V trimming: 0 bases; J trimming: 1 base; junction bases outside the gene matches: 4. The CDR3 covers 16 residues. CDR3 residues: CASSLDARGSGNTIYF. In DNA form, the CDR3 reads TGCGCCAGCAGCTTGGACGCCAGGGGGTCTGGAAACACCATATATTTT.

There are a few counts of this clonotype. The V gene is TRBV13, the J gene TRBJ1-1; no firm D call. The CDR3 totals 13 residues. V was cut by 2 bases and J by 1 base, with 5 bases left in between. In germline, CDR1 is PRHDT, CDR2 FYEKMQ (reference sequence). The CDR3 sequence: CASSLHSNTEAFF. The CDR3 nucleotides read TGTGCCAGCAGCTTACACTCGAACACTGAAGCTTTCTTT.

This clonotype appeared many times. The rearrangement joins TRBV5-1 to TRBJ1-1; TRBD1 aligns across 10 bases. CDR1 SGHRS and CDR2 YFSETQ come from the germline V gene. V was pared by 3 bases and J by 2 bases, with 13 bases of the junction left unmatched. This CDR3 comprises 18 residues. CDR3 DNA: TGCGCCAGCAGCTCCCGAGGTTTGGGACAGGGGTCTAACACTGAAGCTTTCTTT. This codes for CASSSRGLGQGSNTEAFF.

V gene TRBV12-3 or TRBV12-4 combines with J gene TRBJ1-6; perhaps TRBD1 as D (5 bases). The CDR3 covers 12 residues. Trimming removed 1 base at V and 11 bases at J, with 6 bases between. CDR3 in DNA: TGTGCCAGCAGTTTAGAGGGGCCACCCCTCCACTTT. Translated: CASSLEGPPLHF.

At least ten counts were recorded for this clonotype. This chain joins TRBV7-8 and TRBJ1-5; D call uncertain. There are 17 residues in the CDR3. Germline lookup yields CDR1 SGHVS and CDR2 FQNEAQ. V was clipped by 5 bases and J by 1 base, with 18 bases between them. In DNA, the CDR3 is TGTGCCAGCAGCCAGCTTTTTGGTGAATTAAGCAATCAGCCCCAGCATTTT. Encoded protein: CASSQLFGELSNQPQHF.

The chain's CDR3 is CASSVGGATGELFF. The CDR3 coding sequence is TGTGCCAGCAGCGTTGGCGGGGCCACCGGGGAGCTGTTTTTT. The J gene is TRBJ2-2, the V gene TRBV9, with a possible D match to TRBD2 (6 bases). The CDR3 contains 14 residues. Germline lookup yields CDR1 SGDLS and CDR2 YYNGEE. Trimming removed 2 bases from V and 4 bases from J, with 9 bases in between.

At least ten counts were recorded for this clonotype. The chain recombines TRBV27 with TRBJ1-1; no definite D call. The CDR3 spans 12 residues. V dropped 3 bases and J dropped 5 bases, with 7 bases sitting between them. The germline V gene encodes CDR1 MNHEY and CDR2 SMNVEV (reference sequence). The DNA of the CDR3 is TGTGCCAGCAGTTTTCTGGGAACTGAAGCTTTCTTT. Its protein is CASSFLGTEAFF.

This clonotype was counted ten times or more. The chain couples TRBV10-1 to TRBJ2-3; D could derive from TRBD1 or TRBD2 (5 bases each). The V end was cut by 6 bases, the J end by 4 bases, with 17 bases between. Germline V gene sequence: CDR1 WNHNN, CDR2 SYGVQD (reference sequence). The CDR3 is 15 residues long. This chain's CDR3 is CASSQAGTVADTQYF. The CDR3 DNA reads as TGCGCCAGCAGCCAAGCCGGGACGGTCGCAGATACGCAGTATTTT.

There are many counts of this clonotype. The CDR3 nucleotides are TGTGCCAGCAGCACCCGTGGAGAGCAGTACTTC. Its translation: CASSTRGEQYF. The chain links TRBV7-8 to TRBJ2-7; D unclear. Trimming removed 5 bases from V and 7 bases from J, with 9 bases in between. CDR1 and CDR2 from the germline V gene are SGHVS and FQNEAQ. The CDR3 has 11 residues.

This clonotype came up many times. The chain links TRBV4-2 to TRBJ2-1; perhaps TRBD1 as D (6 bases). V shed 0 bases and J shed 0 bases, with 18 bases lying between them. The CDR3 runs 19 residues. Germline V gives CDR1 LGHNA, CDR2 YNFKEQ. DNA of the CDR3: TGTGCCAGCAGCCAAGAAGGCAGGGGATACCAGAGCTCCTACAATGAGCAGTTCTTC. Translation gives CASSQEGRGYQSSYNEQFF.

The chain couples TRBV12-3 or TRBV12-4 to TRBJ2-3; perhaps D is TRBD1 or TRBD2 (5 bases each). The V end was cut by 4 bases, the J end by 2 bases, with 13 bases between. This CDR3 spans 15 amino acids. CDR3 protein: CASSWDLPPTDTQYF. CDR3 coding DNA: TGTGCCAGCAGTTGGGACCTACCACCCACAGATACGCAGTATTTT.

This clonotype was counted at least ten times. CDR3 coding DNA: TGTGCCAGCAGCTTGGGCGGGGGGGCCCAAGAGACCCAGTACTTC. Its translation is CASSLGGGAQETQYF. This chain uses TRBV11-2 with TRBJ2-5; TRBD2 agrees at 9 bases. The CDR3 runs to 15 residues. Germline V gives CDR1 SGHAT, CDR2 FQNNGV. The ends lost 3 bases at V and 1 base at J; junction bases unmatched: 3.

The chain uses TRBV11-2 and TRBJ2-3; TRBD2 agrees at 9 bases. The CDR3 has 16 amino acids. V dropped 4 bases and J dropped 1; count of bases not matched to a gene: 6. CDR1 and CDR2 from the germline V gene are SGHAT and FQNNGV. The CDR3 region has the DNA TGTGCCAGCAGCTCAAATAGCGGGGGAGGCACAGATACGCAGTATTTT. It codes for CASSSNSGGGTDTQYF. The whole variable domain, remainder taken from reference TRBV11-2 and TRBJ2-3, is EAGVAQSPRYKIIEKRQSVAFWCNPISGHATLYWYQQILGQGPKLLIQFQNNGVVDDSQLPKDRFSAERLKGVDSTLKIQPAKLEDSAVYLCASSSNSGGGTDTQYFGPGTRLTVL.

This clonotype was counted many times. The chain recombines TRBV12-3 or TRBV12-4 with TRBJ2-1; D might be TRBD1 or TRBD2, each matching 5 bases. With 6 bases removed from V and 4 bases from J, the gap between germline ends came to 19 bases. The CDR3 loop spans 16 amino acids. For the CDR3, the DNA is TGTGCCAGCAGGCGACCGGGACCAGGCCCGTACAATGAGCAGTTCTTC. Translating gives CASRRPGPGPYNEQFF.

The sample holds many counts of this clonotype. V usage is TRBV20-1 and J usage is TRBJ1-1; 8 bases are shared with TRBD1. The germline gives CDR1 DFQATT, CDR2 SNEGSKA (reference sequence). The CDR3 runs to 15 residues. Unmatched junction bases numbered 9, after V lost 6 bases and J lost 0 bases. The CDR3 here is CSAIGQGYMNTEAFF. The CDR3, as DNA: TGCAGTGCCATCGGACAGGGTTACATGAACACTGAAGCTTTCTTT.

This clonotype was seen many times. This chain connects TRBV6-1 to TRBJ1-1; D gene unclear. Germline V lookup: CDR1 MNHNS, CDR2 SASEGT. This CDR3 is 13 amino acids long. V was shortened by 8 bases and J by 0 bases, with 10 bases between the two germline ends. The CDR3 bases are TGTGCCAGCTCCGGCAGGCTGAACACTGAAGCTTTCTTT. Its protein product is CASSGRLNTEAFF.

V and J are TRBV12-3 or TRBV12-4 and TRBJ2-1, with 14 bases identical to TRBD2. Losses at the gene ends were 6 bases for V and 6 bases for J; bases not matched to a gene: 4. This CDR3 region has 15 residues. Here the CDR3 DNA reads TGTGCCAGCAGCCTGGGACTAGCGGGGGTCAATGAGCAGTTCTTC. Translated: CASSLGLAGVNEQFF.

This clonotype was observed at least ten times. The chain combines TRBV7-3 with TRBJ2-1, with D tentatively TRBD2 (5 bases). The germline gives CDR1 SGHTA, CDR2 FQGTGA. The CDR3 has 18 residues. V gave up 2 bases and J gave up 4 bases, with 21 bases separating them. CDR3 protein: CASSLFGGWKSGYNEQFF. The DNA for the CDR3 is TGTGCCAGCAGCTTATTCGGAGGTTGGAAGAGCGGTTACAATGAGCAGTTCTTC.